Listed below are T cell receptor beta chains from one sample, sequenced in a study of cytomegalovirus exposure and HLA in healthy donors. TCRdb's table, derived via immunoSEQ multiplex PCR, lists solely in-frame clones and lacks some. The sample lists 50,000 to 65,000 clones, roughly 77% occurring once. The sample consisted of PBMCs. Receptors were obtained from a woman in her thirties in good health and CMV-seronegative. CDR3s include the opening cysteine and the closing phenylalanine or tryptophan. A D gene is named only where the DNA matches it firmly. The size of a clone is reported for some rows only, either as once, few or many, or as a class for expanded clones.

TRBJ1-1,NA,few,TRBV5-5,CASSESVGTEAFF,TGTGCCAGCAGCGAGAGCGTGGGTACTGAAGCTTTCTTT
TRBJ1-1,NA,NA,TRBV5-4,CASSLANEAFF,TGTGCCAGCAGCTTGGCCAATGAAGCTTTCTTT
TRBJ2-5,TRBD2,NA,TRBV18,CASSPPSLDSGEQYF,TGTGCCAGCTCACCTCCAAGTTTAGACAGCGGGGAGCAGTACTTC
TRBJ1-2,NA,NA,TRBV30,CAWRPLDREGYGYTF,TGTGCCTGGAGACCGCTGGACCGGGAAGGATATGGCTACACCTTC
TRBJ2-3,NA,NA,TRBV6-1,CASSEISGWSTDTQYF,TGTGCCAGCAGTGAGATAAGCGGGTGGAGCACAGATACGCAGTATTTT
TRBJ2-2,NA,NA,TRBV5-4,CASSFASISNTGELFF,TGTGCCAGCAGCTTCGCTAGCATCTCGAACACCGGGGAGCTGTTTTTT
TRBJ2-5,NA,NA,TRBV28,CASSLGGIQETQYF,TGTGCCAGCAGTTTAGGGGGGATACAAGAGACCCAGTACTTC
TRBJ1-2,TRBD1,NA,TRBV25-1,CASSEYGDRGNGYTF,TGTGCCAGCAGTGAATACGGGGACAGGGGTAATGGCTACACCTTC
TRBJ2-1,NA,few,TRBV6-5,CASSYSNFAGLNEQFF,TGTGCCAGCAGTTACTCGAATTTCGCGGGCCTCAATGAGCAGTTCTTC
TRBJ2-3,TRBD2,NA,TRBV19,CASSLGDLAGGQNTQYF,TGTGCCAGTAGTCTTGGGGATCTAGCGGGAGGACAAAATACGCAGTATTTT
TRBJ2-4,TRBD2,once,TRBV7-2,CASSSSGLAGKNIQYF,TGTGCCAGCAGCTCCTCGGGACTAGCGGGAAAAAACATTCAGTACTTC
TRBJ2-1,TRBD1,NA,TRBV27,CASSLAGGASNEQFF,TGTGCCAGCAGTTTAGCAGGGGGCGCATCGAATGAGCAGTTCTTC
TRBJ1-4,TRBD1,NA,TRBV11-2,CASSLSGGGTNEKLFF,TGTGCCAGCAGCTTATCAGGGGGCGGCACTAATGAAAAACTGTTTTTT
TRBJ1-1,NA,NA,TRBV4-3,CASSPNPASGGAFF,TGCGCCAGCAGCCCTAACCCGGCCTCTGGAGGAGCTTTCTTT
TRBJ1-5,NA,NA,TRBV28,CASSFPGYQPQHF,TGTGCCAGCAGTTTCCCCGGGTATCAGCCCCAGCATTTT
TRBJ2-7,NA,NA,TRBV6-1,CASSGSSRPYEQYF,TGTGCCAGCAGCGGTAGCTCCCGTCCTTACGAGCAGTACTTC
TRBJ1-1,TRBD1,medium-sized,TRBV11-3,CASSMTGITEAFF,TGTGCCAGCAGTATGACAGGGATCACTGAAGCTTTCTTT
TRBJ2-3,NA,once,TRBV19,CASSIDGTSRSTDTQYF,TGTGCCAGTAGTATAGACGGGACTTCGCGGAGCACAGATACGCAGTATTTT
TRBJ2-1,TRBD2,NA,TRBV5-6,CASRSSPLAGDEQFF,TGTGCCAGCAGGTCCAGCCCGCTAGCGGGAGATGAGCAGTTCTTC
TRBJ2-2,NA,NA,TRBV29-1,CSVDGTPNTGELFF,TGCAGCGTCGATGGGACACCGAACACCGGGGAGCTGTTTTTT
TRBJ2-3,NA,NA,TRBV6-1,CAINQRRGTDTQYF,TGTGCCATCAACCAGAGACGGGGCACAGATACGCAGTATTTT
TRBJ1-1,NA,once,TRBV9,CASSVVSWPQENTEAFF,TGTGCCAGCAGCGTAGTATCGTGGCCGCAGGAGAACACTGAAGCTTTCTTT
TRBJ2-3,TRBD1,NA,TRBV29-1,CSIGTGGVDTQYF,TGCAGCATCGGGACAGGGGGCGTCGATACGCAGTATTTT
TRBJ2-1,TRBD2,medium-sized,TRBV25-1,CASTLAGGPLDEQFF,TGTGCCAGCACCTTAGCGGGAGGGCCACTCGATGAGCAGTTCTTC
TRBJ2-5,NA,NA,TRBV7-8,CASSLGQGLVTNKETQYF,TGTGCCAGCAGCTTAGGGCAGGGGCTGGTCACCAATAAAGAGACCCAGTACTTC
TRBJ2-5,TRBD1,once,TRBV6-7,CASSYPDRGIGETQYF,TGTGCCAGCAGTTACCCTGACAGGGGAATAGGGGAGACCCAGTACTTC
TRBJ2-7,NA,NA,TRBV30,CAWSVRASSYEQYF,TGTGCCTGGAGTGTACGCGCTAGTTCCTACGAGCAGTACTTC
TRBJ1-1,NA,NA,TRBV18,CASSPPGQTEAFF,TGTGCCAGCTCACCACCGGGCCAGACTGAAGCTTTCTTT
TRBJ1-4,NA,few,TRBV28,CASSPSGGRGEKLFF,TGTGCCAGCAGTCCATCGGGGGGCAGGGGTGAAAAACTGTTTTTT
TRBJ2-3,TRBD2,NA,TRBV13,CASSPSGTSGPSADTQYF,TGTGCCAGCAGCCCTTCCGGGACTAGCGGACCTAGCGCAGATACGCAGTATTTT
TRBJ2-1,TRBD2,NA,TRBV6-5,CASRPSSGINNEQFF,TGTGCCAGCAGGCCGAGTAGCGGGATCAACAATGAGCAGTTCTTC
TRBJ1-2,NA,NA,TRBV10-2,CASSEGLKPYGYTF,TGCGCCAGCAGTGAGGGTCTAAAACCCTATGGCTACACCTTC
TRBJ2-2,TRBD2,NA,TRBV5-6,CASILSGGNTGELFF,TGTGCCAGCATTCTCAGCGGGGGGAACACCGGGGAGCTGTTTTTT
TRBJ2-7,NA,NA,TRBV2,CASSSKGGGDYEQYF,TGTGCCAGCAGCTCTAAGGGAGGGGGAGACTACGAGCAGTACTTC
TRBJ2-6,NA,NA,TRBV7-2,CASSRKAGLHSGANVLTF,TGTGCCAGCAGCCGCAAAGCAGGCCTTCACTCTGGGGCCAACGTCCTGACTTTC
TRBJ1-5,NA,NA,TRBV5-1,CASSFGEIGNQPQHF,TGCGCCAGCAGCTTCGGGGAGATCGGCAATCAGCCCCAGCATTTT
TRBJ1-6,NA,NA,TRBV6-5,CASSYPPGRRSPLHF,TGTGCCAGCAGTTACCCCCCAGGGAGGAGGTCACCCCTCCACTTT
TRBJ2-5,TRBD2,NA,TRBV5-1,CASSSSGGETQYF,TGCGCCAGCAGCTCCTCGGGGGGAGAGACCCAGTACTTC
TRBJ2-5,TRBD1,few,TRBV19,CASSTGQGAWETQYF,TGTGCCAGTAGTACGGGACAGGGGGCCTGGGAGACCCAGTACTTC
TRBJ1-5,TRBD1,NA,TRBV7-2,CASSSQFPGQGSNQPQHF,TGTGCCAGCAGCTCACAATTTCCGGGACAGGGTAGCAATCAGCCCCAGCATTTT